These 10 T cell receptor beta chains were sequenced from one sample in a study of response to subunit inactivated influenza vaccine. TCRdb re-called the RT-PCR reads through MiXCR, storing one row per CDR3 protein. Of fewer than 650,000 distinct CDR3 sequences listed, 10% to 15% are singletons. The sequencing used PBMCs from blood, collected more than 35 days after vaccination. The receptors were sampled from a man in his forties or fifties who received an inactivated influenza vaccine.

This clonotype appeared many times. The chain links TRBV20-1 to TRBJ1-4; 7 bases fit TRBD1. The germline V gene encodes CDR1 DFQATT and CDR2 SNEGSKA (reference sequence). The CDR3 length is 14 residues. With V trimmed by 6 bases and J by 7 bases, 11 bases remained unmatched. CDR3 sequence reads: CSAPRGPGVEKLFF. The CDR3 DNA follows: TGCAGTGCCCCTAGGGGGCCAGGCGTTGAAAAACTGTTTTTT.

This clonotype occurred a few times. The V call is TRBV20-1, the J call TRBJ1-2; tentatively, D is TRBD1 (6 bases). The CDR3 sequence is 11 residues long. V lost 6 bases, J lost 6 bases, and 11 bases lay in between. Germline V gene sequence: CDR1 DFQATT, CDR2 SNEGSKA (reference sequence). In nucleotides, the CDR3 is TGCAGTGCCTGGGGGGCCGATGGCTACACCTTC. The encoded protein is CSAWGADGYTF.

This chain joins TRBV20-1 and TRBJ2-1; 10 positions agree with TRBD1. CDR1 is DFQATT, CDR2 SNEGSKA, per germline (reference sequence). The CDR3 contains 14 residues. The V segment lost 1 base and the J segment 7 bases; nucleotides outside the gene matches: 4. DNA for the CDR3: TGCAGTGCTAGAGGGGACAGGGGACAGAATGAGCAGTTCTTC. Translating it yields CSARGDRGQNEQFF.

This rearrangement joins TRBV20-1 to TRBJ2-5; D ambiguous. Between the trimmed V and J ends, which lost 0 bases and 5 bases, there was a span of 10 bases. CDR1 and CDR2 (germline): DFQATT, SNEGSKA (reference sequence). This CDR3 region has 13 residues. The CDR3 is CSARDSFGETQYF. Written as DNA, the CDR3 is TGCAGTGCTAGAGATTCATTTGGGGAGACCCAGTACTTC.

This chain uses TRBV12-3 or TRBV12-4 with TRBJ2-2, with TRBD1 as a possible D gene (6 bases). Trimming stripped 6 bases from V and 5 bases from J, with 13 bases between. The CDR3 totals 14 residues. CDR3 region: CASRIIRGTGELFF. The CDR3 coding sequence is TGTGCCAGCAGGATCATCAGGGGAACCGGGGAGCTGTTTTTT.

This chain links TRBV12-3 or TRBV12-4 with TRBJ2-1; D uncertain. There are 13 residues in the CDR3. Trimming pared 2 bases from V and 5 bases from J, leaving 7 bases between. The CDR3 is CASSLTIHNEQFF. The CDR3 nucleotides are TGTGCCAGCAGTTTAACTATCCACAATGAGCAGTTCTTC.

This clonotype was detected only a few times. CDR3 protein: CASSRGGGGPNTQYF. CDR3 nucleotide sequence: TGTGCCAGCAGCCGGGGCGGGGGCGGACCGAATACGCAGTATTTT. The chain combines TRBV11-2 with TRBJ2-3; D is perhaps TRBD2 (7 bases). V was clipped by 5 bases and J by 7 bases, with 19 bases between them. CDR1 is SGHAT and CDR2 is FQNNGV in the germline V gene. The CDR3 is made up of 15 amino acids. The full variable domain, in which reference TRBV11-2 and TRBJ2-3 provide the parts outside the CDR3, is EAGVAQSPRYKIIEKRQSVAFWCNPISGHATLYWYQQILGQGPKLLIQFQNNGVVDDSQLPKDRFSAERLKGVDSTLKIQPAKLEDSAVYLCASSRGGGGPNTQYFGPGTRLTVL.

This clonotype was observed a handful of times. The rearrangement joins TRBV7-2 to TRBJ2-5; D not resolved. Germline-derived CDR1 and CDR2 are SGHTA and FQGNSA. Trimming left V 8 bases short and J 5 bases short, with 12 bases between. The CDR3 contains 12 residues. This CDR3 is CASGPPWETQYF. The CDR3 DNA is TGTGCCAGCGGGCCACCATGGGAGACCCAGTACTTC. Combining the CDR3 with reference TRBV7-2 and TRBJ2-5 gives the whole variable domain GAGVSQSPSNKVTEKGKDVELRCDPISGHTALYWYRQSLGQGLEFLIYFQGNSAPDKSGLPSDRFSAERTGGSVSTLTIQRTQQEDSAVYLCASGPPWETQYFGPGTRLLVL.

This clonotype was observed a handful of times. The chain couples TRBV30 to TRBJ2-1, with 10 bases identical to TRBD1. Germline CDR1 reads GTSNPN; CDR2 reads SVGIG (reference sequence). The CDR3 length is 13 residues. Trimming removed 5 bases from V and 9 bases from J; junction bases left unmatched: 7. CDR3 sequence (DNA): TGTGCCTGGGCTGGACAGGGGGATGGTGAGCAGTTCTTC. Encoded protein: CAWAGQGDGEQFF.

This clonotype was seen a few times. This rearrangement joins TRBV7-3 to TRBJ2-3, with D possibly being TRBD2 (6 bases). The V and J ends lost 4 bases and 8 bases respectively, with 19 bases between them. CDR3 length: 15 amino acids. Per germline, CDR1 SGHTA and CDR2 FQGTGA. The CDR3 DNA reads TGTGCCAGCAGCTCAGGGACCCGGGGGTTAGGTACGCAGTATTTT. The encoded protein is CASSSGTRGLGTQYF.